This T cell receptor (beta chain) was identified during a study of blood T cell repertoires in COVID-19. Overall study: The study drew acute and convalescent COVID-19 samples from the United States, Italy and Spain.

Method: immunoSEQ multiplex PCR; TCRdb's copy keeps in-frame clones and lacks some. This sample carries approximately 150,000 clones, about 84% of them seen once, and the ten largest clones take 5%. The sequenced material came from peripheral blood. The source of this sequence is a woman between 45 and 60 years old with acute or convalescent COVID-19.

DNA of the CDR3: TGTGCCAGCAGACCGGACAGAGTAAAAACCTATGGCTACACCTTC. This translates into CASRPDRVKTYGYTF. This rearrangement joins TRBV27 to TRBJ1-2; D is possibly TRBD1 (6 bases). Deletions cut 6 bases from V and 4 bases from J, with 18 bases between. The CDR3 covers 15 residues. Germline CDR1 is MNHEY and CDR2 is SMNVEV (reference sequence).